This is a list of T cell receptor beta chains from one sample in a study of tumor-infiltrating lymphocytes in primary liver carcinoma. TCRdb ran MiXCR on the multiplex PCR reads and lists one entry per CDR3 protein. The data hold roughly 32,000 distinct CDR3 sequences, with approximately 80% observed a single time. Sequenced input: liver tumor tissue from sampling region 5. These receptors were collected from a middle-aged man with primary liver carcinoma and hepatitis B virus infection. Both conserved end residues are part of each CDR3. The D gene is left open where the match is weak. A row's size may be missing; if present it is once, few, many or a size class.

V: TRBV6-6
length: 12
size: .
J: TRBJ2-1
D: .
CDR3: CASSYVDSVQFF
DNA: TGTGCCAGCAGTTACGTAGATTCTGTGCAGTTCTTC

V: TRBV29-1
length: 13
size: .
J: TRBJ1-2
D: .
CDR3: CNVSLRGDYGYTF
DNA: TGCAACGTTTCCCTAAGAGGGGACTATGGCTACACCTTC

V: TRBV6-2/TRBV6-3
length: 15
size: .
J: TRBJ2-1
D: TRBD1
CDR3: CVSRSGQGARGEQFF
DNA: TGTGTCAGCAGGTCAGGACAGGGGGCAAGGGGTGAGCAGTTCTTC

V: TRBV4-1
length: 12
size: .
J: TRBJ2-7
D: .
CDR3: CTSSPGRWYEYF
DNA: TGCACCAGCAGCCCGGGCCGTTGGTACGAGTACTTC

V: TRBV9
length: 17
size: many
J: TRBJ2-2
D: TRBD2
CDR3: CASSELAGAPPAGELFF
DNA: TGTGCCAGCAGCGAGCTAGCGGGAGCCCCCCCAGCCGGGGAGCTGTTTTTT

V: TRBV29-1
length: 14
size: .
J: TRBJ2-1
D: TRBD2
CDR3: CSVVWLAGYNEQSF
DNA: TGTAGCGTTGTGTGGCTAGCGGGCTACAATGAGCAGTCCTTC

V: TRBV4-2
length: 14
size: .
J: TRBJ2-3
D: .
CDR3: CASSQESSGDRQYF
DNA: TGTGCCAGCAGCCAAGAGAGTAGCGGAGATAGGCAGTATTTT

V: TRBV6-1
length: 14
size: .
J: TRBJ2-5
D: TRBD1
CDR3: CASTYGTGRKTQYF
DNA: TGTGCCAGCACCTACGGGACAGGGAGAAAGACCCAGTACTTC

V: TRBV11-1
length: 14
size: .
J: TRBJ2-5
D: .
CDR3: CAGSRHVEVETQYF
DNA: TGTGCCGGCAGTAGACATGTGGAGGTGGAGACCCAGTACTTC

V: TRBV2
length: 15
size: many
J: TRBJ1-5
D: .
CDR3: CASSEYTGWNQPQHF
DNA: TGTGCCAGCAGTGAATACACAGGTTGGAATCAGCCCCAGCATTTT

V: TRBV2
length: 13
size: .
J: TRBJ2-7
D: .
CDR3: CAGSYGSWYERYF
DNA: TGTGCCGGCAGCTACGGGAGCTGGTACGAGCGGTACTTC

V: TRBV5-1
length: 13
size: .
J: TRBJ1-2
D: .
CDR3: CASSMAGQLGYTF
DNA: TGCGCCAGCAGCATGGCCGGGCAGTTGGGATACACCTTC

V: TRBV7-9
length: 10
size: many
J: TRBJ2-3
D: .
CDR3: CAWSTDTQYF
DNA: TGTGCTTGGAGCACAGATACGCAGTATTTT

V: TRBV6-1
length: 13
size: once
J: TRBJ1-2
D: .
CDR3: CASSERMSNGHAF
DNA: TGTGCCAGCAGTGAACGGATGTCTAATGGCCACGCCTTC

V: TRBV11-2
length: 16
size: .
J: TRBJ2-7
D: TRBD1
CDR3: CASSSIQGAIHNVQYF
DNA: TGTGCCAGCAGCTCCATACAGGGGGCCATACATAACGTGCAATACTTC

V: TRBV11-2
length: 18
size: .
J: TRBJ2-4
D: .
CDR3: CASSPTGASTLAKNIRYF
DNA: TGTGCCAGCAGCCCAACTGGGGCTTCCACATTGGCCAAAAACATTCGGTACTTC

V: TRBV4-1
length: 15
size: .
J: TRBJ2-7
D: .
CDR3: CASSQGMRGSGEQYF
DNA: TGCGCAAGCAGCCAAGGGATGAGGGGGTCGGGCGAGCAGTACTTC

V: TRBV4-3
length: 17
size: medium-sized
J: TRBJ2-1
D: .
CDR3: CASSQDLGSSSYNEQFF
DNA: TGCGCCAGCAGCCAAGATCTTGGCAGCAGCTCCTACAATGAGCAGTTCTTC

V: TRBV20-1
length: 13
size: once
J: TRBJ2-1
D: .
CDR3: CSASRDKGDEQFF
DNA: TGCAGTGCTTCACGGGACAAGGGAGATGAGCAGTTCTTC

V: TRBV4-1
length: 17
size: .
J: TRBJ2-1
D: TRBD1
CDR3: CASSQGAGRSSYNEQLF
DNA: TGTGCCAGCAGCCAGGGGGCAGGGAGGAGCTCCTACAATGAGCAGCTCTTC

V: TRBV10-3
length: 19
size: .
J: TRBJ2-1
D: TRBD2
CDR3: CATNPGLAGGPISYNEQFF
DNA: TGTGCCACAAACCCGGGACTAGCGGGAGGGCCGATCTCCTACAATGAGCAGTTCTTC

V: TRBV11-2
length: 16
size: .
J: TRBJ2-7
D: .
CDR3: CASSLEKAPKHYEQYF
DNA: TGTGCCAGCAGCTTAGAGAAGGCACCAAAACACTACGAGCAGTACTTC

V: TRBV6-1
length: 16
size: .
J: TRBJ2-2
D: TRBD2
CDR3: CASSGPGLAGTGEMFF
DNA: TGTGCCAGTAGTGGTCCGGGACTAGCGGGGACCGGGGAGATGTTTTTT

V: TRBV28
length: 13
size: few
J: TRBJ1-1
D: .
CDR3: CATLNRADTEVFF
DNA: TGTGCCACCCTGAACAGGGCAGACACTGAAGTTTTCTTT

V: TRBV11-2
length: 19
size: .
J: TRBJ2-6
D: TRBD1
CDR3: CASSEPRGQRLFGANVLTF
DNA: TGTGCCAGCAGCGAGCCCCGGGGACAGCGACTCTTTGGGGCCAACGTCCTGACTTTC

V: TRBV6-6
length: 12
size: .
J: TRBJ2-4
D: .
CDR3: CASGDSKNIRYF
DNA: TGTGCCAGCGGCGATAGCAAAAACATTCGGTACTTC

V: TRBV11-2
length: 14
size: many
J: TRBJ2-1
D: .
CDR3: CASSLEFGGHEQFF
DNA: TGTGCCAGCAGCTTAGAATTCGGGGGACATGAGCAGTTCTTC

V: TRBV11-2
length: 15
size: .
J: TRBJ2-1
D: .
CDR3: CASSLGRDPYNEQFF
DNA: TGTGCCAGCAGCTTAGGTCGGGACCCTTACAATGAACAGTTCTTC

V: TRBV2
length: 13
size: .
J: TRBJ2-7
D: .
CDR3: CASSYGSWYERYF
DNA: TGTGCCAGCAGCTACGGGAGCTGGTACGAGCGGTACTTC

V: TRBV10-1
length: 14
size: few
J: TRBJ2-1
D: .
CDR3: CASTFGSRRHEQFF
DNA: TGCGCCAGCACGTTCGGTAGCAGGAGACATGAGCAGTTCTTC

V: TRBV29-1
length: 17
size: .
J: TRBJ2-2
D: .
CDR3: CSVIVGTGRLNTGELFF
DNA: TGCAGCGTCATAGTGGGCACGGGACGGTTGAACACCGGGGAGCTGTTTTTT

V: TRBV10-1
length: 14
size: .
J: TRBJ2-7
D: .
CDR3: CASSESVRPYEQYF
DNA: TGCGCCAGCAGTGAATCAGTAAGACCATACGAGCAGTACTTC

V: TRBV5-6
length: 12
size: many
J: TRBJ1-1
D: TRBD1
CDR3: CASSGQGAMAFF
DNA: TGTGCCAGCTCGGGACAGGGGGCGATGGCTTTCTTT

V: TRBV6-5
length: 11
size: .
J: TRBJ1-2
D: .
CDR3: CTSLGSEGCTF
DNA: TGTACCAGCTTGGGTTCAGAAGGCTGCACCTTC

V: TRBV29-1
length: 13
size: .
J: TRBJ2-1
D: .
CDR3: CSVEEAGNNEQFF
DNA: TGCAGCGTTGAAGAAGCTGGGAACAATGAGCAGTTCTTC

V: TRBV6-1
length: 17
size: .
J: TRBJ2-2
D: .
CDR3: CASSEIGWHALDGELFF
DNA: TGTGCCAGCAGTGAGATCGGATGGCATGCCCTCGACGGGGAACTGTTTTTT

V: TRBV5-1
length: 14
size: many
J: TRBJ2-2
D: .
CDR3: CASSPDPPAGELFF
DNA: TGCGCCAGCAGCCCGGACCCCCCCGCCGGGGAGCTGTTTTTT

V: TRBV7-8
length: 12
size: many
J: TRBJ1-3
D: TRBD1
CDR3: CATGTGGNTIYF
DNA: TGTGCCACCGGGACAGGGGGAAACACCATATATTTT

V: TRBV12-3/TRBV12-4
length: 15
size: many
J: TRBJ2-2
D: .
CDR3: CASSEGGILTGELFF
DNA: TGTGCCAGCAGTGAAGGGGGAATTTTAACCGGGGAGCTGTTTTTT

V: TRBV29-1
length: 13
size: few
J: TRBJ2-7
D: .
CDR3: CSDTGEVSYEQYF
DNA: TGCAGCGATACAGGGGAGGTCTCCTACGAGCAGTACTTC